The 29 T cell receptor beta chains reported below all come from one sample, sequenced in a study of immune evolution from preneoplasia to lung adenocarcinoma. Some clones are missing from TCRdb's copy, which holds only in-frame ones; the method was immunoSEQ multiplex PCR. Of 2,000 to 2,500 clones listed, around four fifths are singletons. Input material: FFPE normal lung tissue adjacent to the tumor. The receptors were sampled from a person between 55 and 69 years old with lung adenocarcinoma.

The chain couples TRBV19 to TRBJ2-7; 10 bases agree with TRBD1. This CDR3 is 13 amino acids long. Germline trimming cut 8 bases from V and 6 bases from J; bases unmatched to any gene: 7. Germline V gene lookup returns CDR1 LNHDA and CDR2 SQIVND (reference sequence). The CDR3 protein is CASQDRGRGEQYF. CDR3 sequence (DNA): TGTGCCAGTCAAGACAGGGGGCGAGGCGAGCAGTACTTC.

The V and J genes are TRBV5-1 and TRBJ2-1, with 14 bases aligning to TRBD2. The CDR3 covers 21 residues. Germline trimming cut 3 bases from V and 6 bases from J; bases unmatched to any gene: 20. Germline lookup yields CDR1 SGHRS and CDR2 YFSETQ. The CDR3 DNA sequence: TGCGCCAGCAGCTCGCGGGGGGGACTAGCGGGAGCGGGAGCGTTCCCCAATGAGCAGTTCTTC. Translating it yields CASSSRGGLAGAGAFPNEQFF.

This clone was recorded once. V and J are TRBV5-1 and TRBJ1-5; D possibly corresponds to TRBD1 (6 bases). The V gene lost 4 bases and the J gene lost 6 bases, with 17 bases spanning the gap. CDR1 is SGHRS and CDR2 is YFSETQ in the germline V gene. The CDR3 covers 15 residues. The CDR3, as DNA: TGCGCCAGCAGCCTACAGGGAAGCGGCAGTCAGCCCCAGCATTTT. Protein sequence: CASSLQGSGSQPQHF.

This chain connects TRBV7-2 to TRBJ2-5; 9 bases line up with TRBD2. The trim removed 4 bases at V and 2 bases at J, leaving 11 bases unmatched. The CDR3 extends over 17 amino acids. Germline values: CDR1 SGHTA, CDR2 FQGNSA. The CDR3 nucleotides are TGTGCCAGCAGCTCCCGGATGACTAGCGGACTACAAGAGACCCAGTACTTC. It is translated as CASSSRMTSGLQETQYF. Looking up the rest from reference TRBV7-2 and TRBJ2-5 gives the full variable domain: GAGVSQSPSNKVTEKGKDVELRCDPISGHTALYWYRQSLGQGLEFLIYFQGNSAPDKSGLPSDRFSAERTGGSVSTLTIQRTQQEDSAVYLCASSSRMTSGLQETQYFGPGTRLLVL.

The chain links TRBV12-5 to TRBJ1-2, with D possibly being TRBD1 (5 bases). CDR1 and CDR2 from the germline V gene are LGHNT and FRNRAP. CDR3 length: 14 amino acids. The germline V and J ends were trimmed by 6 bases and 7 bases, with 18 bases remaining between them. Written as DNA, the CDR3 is TGTGCTAGTGGACCCAGGAGCAGGGTTGCTGGCTACACCTTC. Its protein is CASGPRSRVAGYTF.

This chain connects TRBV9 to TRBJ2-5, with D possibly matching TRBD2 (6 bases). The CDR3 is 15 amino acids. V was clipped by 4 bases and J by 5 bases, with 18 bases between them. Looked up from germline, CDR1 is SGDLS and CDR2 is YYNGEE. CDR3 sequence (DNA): TGTGCCAGCAGCCCCAAAGGGACTCGGGAGGAGACCCAGTACTTC. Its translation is CASSPKGTREETQYF.

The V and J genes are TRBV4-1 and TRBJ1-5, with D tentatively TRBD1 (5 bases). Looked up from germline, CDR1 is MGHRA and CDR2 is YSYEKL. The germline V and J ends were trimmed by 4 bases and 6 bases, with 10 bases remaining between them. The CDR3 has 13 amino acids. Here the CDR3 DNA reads TGCGCCAGCAGCCTCAGGGATGGTCAGCCCCAGCATTTT. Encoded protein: CASSLRDGQPQHF.

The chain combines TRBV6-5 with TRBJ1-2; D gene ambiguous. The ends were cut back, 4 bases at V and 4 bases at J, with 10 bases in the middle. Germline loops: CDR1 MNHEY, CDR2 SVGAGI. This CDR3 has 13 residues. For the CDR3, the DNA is TGTGCCAGCAGTTTCACAAGAAGCTATGGCTACACCTTC. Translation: CASSFTRSYGYTF.

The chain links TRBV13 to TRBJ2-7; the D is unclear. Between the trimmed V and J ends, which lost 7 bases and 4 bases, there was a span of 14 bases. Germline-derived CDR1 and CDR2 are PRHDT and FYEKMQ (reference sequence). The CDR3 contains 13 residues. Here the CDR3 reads CASTTRQAYEQYF. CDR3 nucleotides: TGTGCCAGCACCACGAGGCAGGCTTACGAGCAGTACTTC.

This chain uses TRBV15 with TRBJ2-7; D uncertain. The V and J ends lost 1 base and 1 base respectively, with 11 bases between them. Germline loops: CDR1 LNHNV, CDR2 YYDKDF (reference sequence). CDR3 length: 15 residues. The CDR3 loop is CATSRVLDGSYEQYF. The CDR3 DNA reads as TGTGCCACCAGCAGAGTCTTAGACGGTTCCTACGAGCAGTACTTC.

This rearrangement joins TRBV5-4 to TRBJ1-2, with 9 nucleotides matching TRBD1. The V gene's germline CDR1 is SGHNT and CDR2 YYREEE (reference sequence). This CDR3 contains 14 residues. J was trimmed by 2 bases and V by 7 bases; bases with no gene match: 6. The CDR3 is CASFRTGANYGYTF. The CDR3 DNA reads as TGTGCCAGCTTCCGGACAGGGGCCAACTATGGCTACACCTTC.

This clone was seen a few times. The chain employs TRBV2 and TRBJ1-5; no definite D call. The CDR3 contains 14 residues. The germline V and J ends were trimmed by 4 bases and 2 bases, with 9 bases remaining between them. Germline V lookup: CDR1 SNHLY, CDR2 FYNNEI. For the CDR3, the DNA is TGTGCCAGCAGTGCGGAAAGGGGCAATCAGCCCCAGCATTTT. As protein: CASSAERGNQPQHF. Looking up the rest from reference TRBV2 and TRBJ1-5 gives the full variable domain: EPEVTQTPSHQVTQMGQEVILRCVPISNHLYFYWYRQILGQKVEFLVSFYNNEISEKSEIFDDQFSVERPDGSNFTLKIRSTKLEDSAMYFCASSAERGNQPQHFGDGTRLSIL.

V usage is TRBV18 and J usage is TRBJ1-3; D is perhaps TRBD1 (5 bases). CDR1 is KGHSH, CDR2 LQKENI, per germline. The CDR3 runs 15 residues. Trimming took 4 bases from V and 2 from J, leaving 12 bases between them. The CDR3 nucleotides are TGTGCCAGCTCACAGAAAAGGGGCCCTGGAAACACCATATATTTT. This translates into CASSQKRGPGNTIYF.

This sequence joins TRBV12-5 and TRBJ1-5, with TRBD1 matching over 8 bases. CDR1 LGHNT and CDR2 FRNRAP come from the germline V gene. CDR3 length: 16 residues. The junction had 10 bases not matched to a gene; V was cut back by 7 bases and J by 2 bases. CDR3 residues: CASVMTGEIGNQPQHF. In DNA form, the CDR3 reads TGTGCTAGTGTCATGACAGGGGAAATCGGCAATCAGCCCCAGCATTTT.

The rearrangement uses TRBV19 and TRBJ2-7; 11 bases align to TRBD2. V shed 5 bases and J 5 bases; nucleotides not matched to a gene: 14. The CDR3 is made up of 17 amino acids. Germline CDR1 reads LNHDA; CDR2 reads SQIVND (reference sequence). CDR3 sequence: CASSPRLAGGPIHEQYF. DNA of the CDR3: TGTGCCAGTAGTCCCCGATTAGCGGGAGGGCCGATCCACGAGCAGTACTTC.

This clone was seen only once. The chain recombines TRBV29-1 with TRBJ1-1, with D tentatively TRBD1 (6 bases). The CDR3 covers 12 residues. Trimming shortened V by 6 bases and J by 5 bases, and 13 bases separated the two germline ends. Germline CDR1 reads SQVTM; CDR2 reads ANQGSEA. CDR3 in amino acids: CSVAGTTTEAFF. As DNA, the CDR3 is TGCAGCGTGGCCGGGACAACAACTGAAGCTTTCTTT.

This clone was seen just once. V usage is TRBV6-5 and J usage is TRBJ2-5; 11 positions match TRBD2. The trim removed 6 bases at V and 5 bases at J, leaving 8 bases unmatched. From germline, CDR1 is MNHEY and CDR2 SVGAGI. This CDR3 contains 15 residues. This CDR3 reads CASSTGTSGRETQYF. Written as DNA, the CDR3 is TGTGCCAGCAGCACCGGGACTAGCGGTCGCGAGACCCAGTACTTC.

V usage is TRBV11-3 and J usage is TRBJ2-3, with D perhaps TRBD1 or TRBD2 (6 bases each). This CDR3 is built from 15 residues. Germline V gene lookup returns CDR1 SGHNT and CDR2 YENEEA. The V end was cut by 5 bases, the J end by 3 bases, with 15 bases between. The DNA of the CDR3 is TGTGCCAGCAGCCCAAGAGGGGGGAGAACAGATACGCAGTATTTT. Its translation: CASSPRGGRTDTQYF.

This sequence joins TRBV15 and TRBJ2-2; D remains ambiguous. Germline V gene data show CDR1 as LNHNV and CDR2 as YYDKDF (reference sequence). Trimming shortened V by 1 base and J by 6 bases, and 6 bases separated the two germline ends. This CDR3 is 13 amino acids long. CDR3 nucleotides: TGTGCCACCAGCAGAGTTCGAGCCGGGGAGCTGTTTTTT. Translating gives CATSRVRAGELFF.

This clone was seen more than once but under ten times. CDR3 residues: CASSFLTGDSYNEQFF. Here the CDR3 DNA reads TGTGCCAGCAGCTTCCTTACAGGGGACTCCTACAATGAGCAGTTCTTC. The chain joins TRBV7-6 to TRBJ2-1, with 7 bases lining up with TRBD1. Germline CDR1 and CDR2: SGHVS and FNYEAQ. The CDR3 runs 16 residues. The V segment lost 3 bases and the J segment 0 bases; nucleotides outside the gene matches: 5.

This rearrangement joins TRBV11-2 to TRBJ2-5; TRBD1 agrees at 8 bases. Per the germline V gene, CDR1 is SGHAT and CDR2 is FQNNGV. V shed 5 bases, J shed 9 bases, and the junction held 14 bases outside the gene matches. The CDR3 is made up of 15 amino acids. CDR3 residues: CASSHTDRARAAQYF. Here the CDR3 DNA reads TGTGCCAGCAGCCACACGGACAGGGCGAGAGCGGCCCAGTACTTC.

CDR3 loop: CASSLGRGTDTQYF. DNA for the CDR3: TGTGCCAGCTCTCTTGGCCGAGGCACAGATACGCAGTATTTT. V gene TRBV18 combines with J gene TRBJ2-3; D is uncertain. The CDR3 totals 14 residues. Per the germline V gene, CDR1 is KGHSH and CDR2 is LQKENI. Trimming stripped 6 bases from V and 1 base from J, with 11 bases between.

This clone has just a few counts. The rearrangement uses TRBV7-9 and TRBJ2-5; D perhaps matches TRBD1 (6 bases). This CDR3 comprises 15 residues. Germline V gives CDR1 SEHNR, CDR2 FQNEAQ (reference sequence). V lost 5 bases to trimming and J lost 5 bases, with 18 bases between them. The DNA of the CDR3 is TGTGCCAGCAGCCACGGACAGATGGGCATGGAGACCCAGTACTTC. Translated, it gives CASSHGQMGMETQYF.

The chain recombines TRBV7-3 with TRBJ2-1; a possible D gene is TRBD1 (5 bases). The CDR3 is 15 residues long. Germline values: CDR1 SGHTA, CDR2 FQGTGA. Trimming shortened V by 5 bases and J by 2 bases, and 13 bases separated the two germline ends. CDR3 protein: CASSLLQGTYNEQFF. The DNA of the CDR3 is TGTGCCAGCAGCCTCCTCCAGGGTACCTACAATGAGCAGTTCTTC. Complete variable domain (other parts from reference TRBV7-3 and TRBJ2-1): GAGVSQTPSNKVTEKGKYVELRCDPISGHTALYWYRQSLGQGPEFLIYFQGTGAADDSGLPNDRFFAVRPEGSVSTLKIQRTERGDSAVYLCASSLLQGTYNEQFFGPGTRLTVL.

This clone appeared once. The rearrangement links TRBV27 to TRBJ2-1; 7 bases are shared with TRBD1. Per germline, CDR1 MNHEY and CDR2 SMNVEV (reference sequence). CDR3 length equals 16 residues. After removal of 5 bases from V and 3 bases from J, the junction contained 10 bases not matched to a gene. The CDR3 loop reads CASSTIRDSLYNEQFF. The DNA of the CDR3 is TGTGCCAGCAGTACCATCCGGGACAGCCTCTACAATGAGCAGTTCTTC.

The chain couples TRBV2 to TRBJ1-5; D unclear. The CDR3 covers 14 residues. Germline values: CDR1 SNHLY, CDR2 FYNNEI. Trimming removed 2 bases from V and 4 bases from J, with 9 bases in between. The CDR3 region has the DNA TGTGCCAGCAGTGAAACCTCGGGGAATCAGCCCCAGCATTTT. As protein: CASSETSGNQPQHF.

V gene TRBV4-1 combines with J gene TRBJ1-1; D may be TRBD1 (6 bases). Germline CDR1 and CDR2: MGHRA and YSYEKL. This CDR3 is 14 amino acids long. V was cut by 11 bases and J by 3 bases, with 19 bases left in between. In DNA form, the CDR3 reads TGCGCCGTCGGTGGGGGCCTAGGGGACACTGAAGCTTTCTTT. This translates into CAVGGGLGDTEAFF.

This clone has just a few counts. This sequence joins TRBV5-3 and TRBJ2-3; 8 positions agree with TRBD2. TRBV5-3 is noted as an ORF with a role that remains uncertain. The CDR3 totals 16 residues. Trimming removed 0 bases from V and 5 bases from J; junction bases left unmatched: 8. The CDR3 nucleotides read TGTGCCAGAAGCTTGGTTCCTGCGGGAGGCCTAGATACGCAGTATTTT. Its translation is CARSLVPAGGLDTQYF.

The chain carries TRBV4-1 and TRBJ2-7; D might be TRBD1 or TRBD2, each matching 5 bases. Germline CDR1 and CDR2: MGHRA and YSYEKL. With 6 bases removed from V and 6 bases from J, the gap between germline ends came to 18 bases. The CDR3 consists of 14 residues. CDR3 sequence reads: CASSPGTFGLEQYF. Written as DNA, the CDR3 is TGCGCCAGCAGTCCCGGGACGTTCGGTCTCGAGCAGTACTTC.